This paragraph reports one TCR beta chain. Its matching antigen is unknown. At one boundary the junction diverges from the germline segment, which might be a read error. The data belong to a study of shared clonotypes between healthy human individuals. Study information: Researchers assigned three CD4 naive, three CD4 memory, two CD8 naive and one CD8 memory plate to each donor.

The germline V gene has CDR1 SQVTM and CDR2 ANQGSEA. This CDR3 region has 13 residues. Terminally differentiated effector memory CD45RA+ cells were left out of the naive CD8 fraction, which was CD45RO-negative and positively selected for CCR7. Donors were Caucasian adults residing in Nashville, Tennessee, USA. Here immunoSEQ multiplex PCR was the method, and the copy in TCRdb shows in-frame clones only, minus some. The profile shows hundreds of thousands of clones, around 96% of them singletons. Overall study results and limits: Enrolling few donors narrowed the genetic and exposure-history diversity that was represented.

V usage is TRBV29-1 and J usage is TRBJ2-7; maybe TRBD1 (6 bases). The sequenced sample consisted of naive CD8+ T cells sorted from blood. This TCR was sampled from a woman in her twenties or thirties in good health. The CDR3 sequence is CSAGSGEGYGQYF. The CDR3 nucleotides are TGCAGCGCGGGATCAGGGGAAGGGTACGGGCAGTACTTC.